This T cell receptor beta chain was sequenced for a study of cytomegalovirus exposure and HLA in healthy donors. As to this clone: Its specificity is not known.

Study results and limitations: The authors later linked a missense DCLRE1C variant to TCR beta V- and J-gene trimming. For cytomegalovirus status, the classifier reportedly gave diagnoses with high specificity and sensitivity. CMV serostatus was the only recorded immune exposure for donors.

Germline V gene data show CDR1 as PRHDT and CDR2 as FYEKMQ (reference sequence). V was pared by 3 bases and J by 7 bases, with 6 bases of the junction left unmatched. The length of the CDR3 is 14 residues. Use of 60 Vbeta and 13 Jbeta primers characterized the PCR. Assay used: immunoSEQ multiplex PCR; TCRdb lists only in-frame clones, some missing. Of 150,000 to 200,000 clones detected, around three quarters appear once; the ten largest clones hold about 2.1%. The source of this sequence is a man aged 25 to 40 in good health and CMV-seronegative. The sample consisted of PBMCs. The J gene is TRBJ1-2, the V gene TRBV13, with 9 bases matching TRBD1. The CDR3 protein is CASSFDRGSSGYTF. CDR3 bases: TGTGCCAGCAGCTTCGACAGGGGGTCGAGTGGCTACACCTTC.